The clone carrying this TCR beta chain appeared many times. Its antigen is not identified. These data belong to a study of T cells after yellow fever vaccination. Findings and caveats of the study: A limited proportion of clonotypes was detected within both the CD4 and CD8 compartments.

The TCR cDNA carried a universal primer site and UMIs from 5'RACE template switching. MiXCR, run by TCRdb on the 5' RACE reads, gives a single entry per CDR3 protein. The table has tens of thousands of distinct CDR3 sequences, 6.5% seen once. The sample in question was CD8+ T cells sorted from PBMCs, obtained roughly 47 days after the first yellow fever vaccination. This TCR came from a man younger than 30 who received the YFV17D yellow fever vaccine.

The CDR3 DNA reads TGTGCCAGCAGCACGGAAGGGATCGTCTATGGCTACACCTTC. Translated: CASSTEGIVYGYTF. The chain combines TRBV5-4 with TRBJ1-2; D is uncertain. CDR3 length equals 14 residues. With 4 bases removed from V and 4 bases from J, the gap between germline ends came to 14 bases. Germline V gene sequence: CDR1 SGHNT, CDR2 YYREEE (reference sequence). Combining the CDR3 with reference TRBV5-4 and TRBJ1-2 gives the whole variable domain ETGVTQSPTHLIKTRGQQVTLRCSSQSGHNTVSWYQQALGQGPQFIFQYYREEENGRGNFPPRFSGLQFPNYSSELNVNALELDDSALYLCASSTEGIVYGYTFGSGTRLTVV.